Here is one T cell receptor (beta chain) with its context. Authors' methods: Amplified reference gene primers provided the basis for estimating nucleated cell counts. Clones were sequenced by immunoSEQ multiplex PCR, and TCRdb holds only the in-frame ones, with some missing. The DNA was the basis for D and trimming; V, J and clone size are from that table. Of 120,000 to 150,000 clones in the sample, roughly 86% were seen once. Trimming left V 0 bases short and J 0 bases short, with 9 bases between. The germline CDR1 and CDR2 sequences are MGHRA and YSYEKL. This CDR3 spans 15 amino acids. The record originates from a study of blood T cell repertoires in COVID-19. Background on the study: Some COVID-19 samples were acute and others convalescent; all came from the United States, Italy and Spain.

The chain uses TRBV4-1 and TRBJ2-7, with unresolved D. Source material: peripheral blood. The sequence was obtained from a human donor in a cohort sampled during active COVID-19. CDR3 sequence reads: CASSQEPWSSYEQYF. As DNA, the CDR3 is TGCGCCAGCAGCCAAGAACCATGGAGCTCCTACGAGCAGTACTTC.